The 25 T cell receptor beta chains below were found in one sample sequenced in a study of shared clonotypes between healthy human individuals. Only in-frame clones appear in the TCRdb table, and some are missing; sequencing was by immunoSEQ multiplex PCR. The sample carries more than 2 million clones, 85% to 95% recorded once. CD45RO-negative, CCR7-selected cells formed the naive CD8 fraction, which excluded terminally differentiated effector memory CD45RA+ cells. Sequences were obtained from naive CD8+ T cells sorted from blood. The receptors shown here come from a man younger than 30 in good health.

This CDR3 is CASSDPGQVNQPQHF. CDR3 nucleotide sequence: TGCGCCAGCAGTGATCCCGGACAGGTCAATCAGCCCCAGCATTTT. The chain recombines TRBV10-2 with TRBJ1-5, with TRBD1 matching 7 bases. CDR1 and CDR2 (germline): WSHSY, SAAADI. Unmatched junction bases numbered 5, after V lost 3 bases and J lost 3 bases. CDR3 length: 15 residues.

The genes are TRBV5-4 and TRBJ1-1; no reliable D call. Per the germline V gene, CDR1 is SGHNT and CDR2 is YYREEE (reference sequence). The V gene lost 4 bases and the J gene lost 1 base, with 11 bases spanning the gap. This CDR3 is 14 amino acids long. For the CDR3, the DNA is TGTGCCAGCAGCCGCCCGGAGGGGAACACTGAAGCTTTCTTT. Translation: CASSRPEGNTEAFF.

Details on this clone: Within the sample, other DNA sequences also encode this same CDR3. This chain connects TRBV15 to TRBJ2-7; tentative D call: TRBD1 (6 bases). This CDR3 contains 15 residues. Germline lookup yields CDR1 LNHNV and CDR2 YYDKDF (reference sequence). V was shortened by 0 bases and J by 2 bases, with 11 bases between the two germline ends. The CDR3 nucleotides are TGTGCCACCAGCAGAGAGGGACACGACGCCTACGAGCAGTACTTC. This codes for CATSREGHDAYEQYF.

The CDR3 bases are TGCAGCGTTGAGCTAGCGGGGGCCTACGAGCAGTACTTC. Translating gives CSVELAGAYEQYF. J is TRBJ2-7 and V is TRBV29-1; 10 nucleotides align to TRBD2. Germline trimming cut 3 bases from V and 2 bases from J; bases unmatched to any gene: 1. This CDR3 has 13 residues. Per germline, CDR1 SQVTM and CDR2 ANQGSEA.

J is TRBJ2-5 and V is TRBV7-9; TRBD2 agrees at 10 bases. V gave up 1 base and J gave up 4 bases; unmatched junction bases: 3. Per germline, CDR1 SEHNR and CDR2 FQNEAQ (reference sequence). The CDR3 covers 15 residues. CDR3 in DNA: TGTGCCAGCAGCTTAGGTAGCGGGGGGCTAGAGACCCAGTACTTC. Amino acids: CASSLGSGGLETQYF.

The chain links TRBV6-1 to TRBJ2-7, with 7 bases fitting TRBD2. CDR3 length: 14 residues. Germline values: CDR1 MNHNS, CDR2 SASEGT. After removal of 2 bases from V and 6 bases from J, the junction contained 7 bases not matched to a gene. This CDR3 reads CASSEPAGFFEQYF. In DNA form, the CDR3 reads TGTGCCAGCAGTGAACCAGCGGGATTTTTCGAGCAGTACTTC.

V usage is TRBV27 and J usage is TRBJ1-4; D unresolved. The germline CDR1 and CDR2 sequences are MNHEY and SMNVEV (reference sequence). This CDR3 is built from 16 residues. V was clipped by 1 base and J by 0 bases, with 9 bases between them. CDR3 in amino acids: CASSLYGFSTNEKLFF. CDR3 nucleotides: TGTGCCAGCAGTTTATACGGGTTTTCAACTAATGAAAAACTGTTTTTT.

This chain joins TRBV6-5 and TRBJ1-2; TRBD1 is a possible D gene (5 bases). The germline V gene has CDR1 MNHEY and CDR2 SVGAGI. V shed 5 bases and J shed 2 bases, with 6 bases lying between them. This CDR3 comprises 12 residues. This chain's CDR3 is CASSRQNYGYTF. CDR3 bases: TGTGCCAGCAGTCGACAGAACTATGGCTACACCTTC.

This chain uses TRBV4-1 with TRBJ2-2; D call uncertain. CDR3 length: 13 amino acids. The V gene's germline CDR1 is MGHRA and CDR2 YSYEKL. Trimming took off 1 base at V and 5 bases at J, with 5 bases between the two ends. The CDR3 loop is CASSQVRTGELFF. The CDR3 coding sequence is TGCGCCAGCAGCCAAGTGAGAACCGGGGAGCTGTTTTTT.

The V call is TRBV4-3, the J call TRBJ2-3, with D possibly matching TRBD2 (5 bases). Germline values: CDR1 LGHNA, CDR2 YSLEER. V gave up 1 base and J gave up 9 bases, with 14 bases separating them. The CDR3 is made up of 14 amino acids. CDR3 protein: CASSQGTGEATQYF. CDR3 coding DNA: TGCGCCAGCAGCCAAGGGACCGGGGAAGCCACGCAGTATTTT.

V and J are TRBV30 and TRBJ1-5; D not resolved. This CDR3 is 16 amino acids long. CDR1 and CDR2 from the germline V gene are GTSNPN and SVGIG (reference sequence). Trimming removed 0 bases at V and 3 bases at J, with 15 bases between. CDR3 in amino acids: CAWSVPGLAFNQPQHF. The CDR3 DNA sequence: TGTGCCTGGAGTGTACCAGGTCTGGCGTTCAATCAGCCCCAGCATTTT. Full variable domain (outside the CDR3, taken from reference TRBV30 and TRBJ1-5): SQTIHQWPATLVQPVGSPLSLECTVEGTSNPNLYWYRQAAGRGLQLLFYSVGIGQISSEVPQNLSASRPQDRQFILSSKKLLLSDSGFYLCAWSVPGLAFNQPQHFGDGTRLSIL.

The rearrangement links TRBV7-2 to TRBJ2-3; no definite D call. This CDR3 comprises 14 residues. Looked up from germline, CDR1 is SGHTA and CDR2 is FQGNSA. Trimming stripped 1 base from V and 4 bases from J, with 9 bases between. CDR3 protein: CASSLDASPDTQYF. CDR3 DNA: TGTGCCAGCAGCTTAGATGCGAGTCCAGATACGCAGTATTTT.

The chain employs TRBV7-6 and TRBJ2-3, with D maybe TRBD2 (5 bases). Trimming left V 2 bases short and J 0 bases short, with 6 bases between. Germline V CDR1 and CDR2: SGHVS, FNYEAQ. This CDR3 comprises 14 residues. CDR3 DNA: TGTGCCAGCAGCTTACGAGGGAGCACAGATACGCAGTATTTT. Its translation is CASSLRGSTDTQYF.

The V and J genes are TRBV28 and TRBJ1-4, with D possibly TRBD1 on 5 matching bases. CDR3 length: 15 amino acids. Germline lookup yields CDR1 MDHEN and CDR2 SYDVKM. Trimming shortened V by 6 bases and J by 8 bases, and 19 bases separated the two germline ends. CDR3 DNA: TGTGCCAGCAGATACACGCAGGGCGGCTCCGAAAAACTGTTTTTT. Residues: CASRYTQGGSEKLFF.

The chain is built from TRBV7-6 and TRBJ2-7; a weak D match, TRBD1 (5 bases). Germline V gene sequence: CDR1 SGHVS, CDR2 FNYEAQ. Trimming pared 0 bases from V and 2 bases from J, leaving 8 bases between. The CDR3 extends over 14 amino acids. As DNA, the CDR3 is TGTGCCAGCAGCTTAGCAGGACAAACCTACGAGCAGTACTTC. It encodes CASSLAGQTYEQYF.

In this sample, this clone turned up once. The gene calls are TRBV28 and TRBJ2-7; possible D gene TRBD2, 5 bases. Germline V gives CDR1 MDHEN, CDR2 SYDVKM. This CDR3 is built from 12 residues. DNA of the CDR3: TGTGCTGTGTGGGGAGCGGCATACGAGCAGTACTTC. The encoded protein is CAVWGAAYEQYF.

This sequence joins TRBV7-9 and TRBJ2-5; 9 nucleotides align to TRBD2. This CDR3 is built from 15 residues. V was pared by 2 bases and J by 4 bases, with 5 bases of the junction left unmatched. Germline V lookup: CDR1 SEHNR, CDR2 FQNEAQ (reference sequence). CDR3 sequence reads: CASSLPIAGAETQYF. The CDR3 DNA sequence: TGTGCCAGCAGCTTACCTATAGCGGGAGCAGAGACCCAGTACTTC.

CDR3 region: CASSIDRTNTGELFF. CDR3 nucleotide sequence: TGTGCCAGTAGTATCGACAGGACGAACACCGGGGAGCTGTTTTTT. V usage is TRBV19 and J usage is TRBJ2-2; a possible D gene is TRBD1 (6 bases). The germline CDR1 and CDR2 sequences are LNHDA and SQIVND (reference sequence). The CDR3 spans 15 residues. V gave up 3 bases and J gave up 0 bases, with 8 bases separating them.

Regarding this clone: Different DNA sequences within this sample yield the same CDR3. V usage is TRBV9 and J usage is TRBJ2-1; D is unresolved. The V gene's germline CDR1 is SGDLS and CDR2 YYNGEE. V lost 0 bases, J lost 3 bases, and 1 base lay in between. The length of the CDR3 is 12 residues. The DNA of the CDR3 is TGTGCCAGCAGCGTAGGCTACAATGAGCAGTTCTTC. It encodes CASSVGYNEQFF. The full variable domain, its missing parts supplied by reference TRBV9 and TRBJ2-1, is DSGVTQTPKHLITATGQRVTLRCSPRSGDLSVYWYQQSLDQGLQFLIQYYNGEERAKGNILERFSAQQFPDLHSELNLSSLELGDSALYFCASSVGYNEQFFGPGTRLTVL.

The V call is TRBV19, the J call TRBJ2-7; D not resolved. The length of the CDR3 is 15 residues. V was trimmed by 0 bases and J by 2 bases, leaving 11 bases between them. Germline CDR1 reads LNHDA; CDR2 reads SQIVND (reference sequence). CDR3 amino acids: CASSIDQGQPYEQYF. CDR3 nucleotide sequence: TGTGCCAGTAGTATAGATCAAGGGCAACCCTACGAGCAGTACTTC.

The rearrangement joins TRBV7-2 to TRBJ2-7; TRBD2 matches at 10 bases. V lost 5 bases, J lost 1 base, and 5 bases stayed unmatched. Germline CDR1 reads SGHTA; CDR2 reads FQGNSA. This CDR3 has 15 residues. The CDR3 sequence: CASSPGTSASYEQYF. The DNA of the CDR3 is TGTGCCAGCAGCCCCGGGACTAGCGCGTCCTACGAGCAGTACTTC.

The chain is built from TRBV18 and TRBJ2-7; D is perhaps TRBD1 or TRBD2 (6 bases each). The V end lost 6 bases, the J end lost 3 bases, and 15 bases lay between the germline ends. CDR3 length: 14 amino acids. The germline V gene encodes CDR1 KGHSH and CDR2 LQKENI. CDR3 sequence reads: CASSGTGALYEQYF. As DNA, the CDR3 is TGTGCCAGCTCGGGGACGGGGGCTCTCTACGAGCAGTACTTC.

The CDR3 region is CASSWKYNEQFF. Written as DNA, the CDR3 is TGTGCCAGCAGTTGGAAATATAATGAGCAGTTCTTC. The V call is TRBV28, the J call TRBJ2-1; D unclear. The CDR3 spans 12 residues. Germline loops: CDR1 MDHEN, CDR2 SYDVKM. Between the trimmed V and J ends, which lost 4 bases and 7 bases, there was a span of 8 bases.

This chain joins TRBV13 and TRBJ2-5; maybe TRBD2 (5 bases). The CDR3 loop spans 15 amino acids. V lost 5 bases and J lost 3, with 16 bases in between. Germline loops: CDR1 PRHDT, CDR2 FYEKMQ (reference sequence). The CDR3 sequence: CASSLTSGYEETQYF. The CDR3 DNA reads TGTGCCAGCAGCCTCACTTCGGGGTATGAAGAGACCCAGTACTTC.

V usage is TRBV13 and J usage is TRBJ2-5; tentatively, D is TRBD2 (5 bases). The CDR3 is made up of 14 amino acids. In germline, CDR1 is PRHDT, CDR2 FYEKMQ (reference sequence). V lost 6 bases to trimming and J lost 1 base, with 12 bases between them. In DNA form, the CDR3 reads TGTGCCAGCAGGAATCTAGCCCTCCAAGAGACCCAGTACTTC. Encoded protein: CASRNLALQETQYF.